One sample yielded the 20 T cell receptor beta chains listed below, sequenced in a study of T-cell memory formation after mild COVID-19. TCRdb passed the 5' RACE reads through MiXCR, listing each CDR3 protein once. This table holds roughly 580,000 distinct CDR3 sequences, 18% found once. The sequenced sample was PBMCs or a T cell subset sorted from them (not recorded which). These receptors all come from an adult woman who had mild COVID-19 (a few samples of this study predate the infection). Cell type and time point are not known.

This clonotype was counted only a few times. J is TRBJ2-1 and V is TRBV12-3 or TRBV12-4; 12 bases are shared with TRBD2. V dropped 9 bases and J dropped 9; count of bases not matched to a gene: 6. CDR3 size: 13 residues. The CDR3: CASGPSGGGEQFF. The CDR3 nucleotides read TGTGCCAGTGGTCCTAGCGGGGGGGGTGAGCAGTTCTTC.

The chain has TRBV12-3 or TRBV12-4 and TRBJ2-1; 10 nucleotides line up with TRBD2. V lost 0 bases, J lost 7 bases, and 6 bases stayed unmatched. CDR3 length: 16 residues. The CDR3 coding sequence is TGTGCCAGCAGTTTAGCAGCGGGAGGGCCTGCGAATGAGCAGTTCTTC. It is translated as CASSLAAGGPANEQFF.

The chain employs TRBV27 and TRBJ2-1; a possible D gene is TRBD1 (6 bases). Germline-derived CDR1 and CDR2 are MNHEY and SMNVEV (reference sequence). V was pared by 8 bases and J by 7 bases, with 21 bases between. CDR3 size: 15 residues. The CDR3: CASGIQGALGNEQFF. Written as DNA, the CDR3 is TGTGCCAGCGGGATACAGGGAGCGCTTGGGAATGAGCAGTTCTTC.

This clonotype was observed a few times. CDR3 nucleotides: TGTGCCAGCAGCGGGCAGGGGATGGGGACTGAAGCTTTCTTT. This translates into CASSGQGMGTEAFF. V gene TRBV9 combines with J gene TRBJ1-1; D possibly corresponds to TRBD1 (6 bases). Trimming shortened V by 3 bases and J by 5 bases, and 14 bases separated the two germline ends. The CDR3 extends over 14 amino acids. In germline, CDR1 is SGDLS, CDR2 YYNGEE.

The V gene is TRBV7-8, the J gene TRBJ1-1; 7 bases align to TRBD1. This CDR3 is 14 amino acids long. The V gene end was trimmed by 5 bases and the J gene end by 5 bases; junction bases not matched to a gene: 8. Per the germline V gene, CDR1 is SGHVS and CDR2 is FQNEAQ. DNA for the CDR3: TGTGCCAGCAGCACGGACAGGCGGGGGACTGAAGCTTTCTTT. It codes for CASSTDRRGTEAFF.

Many counts were recorded for this clonotype. The chain carries TRBV18 and TRBJ1-1, with D unresolved. This CDR3 is 15 amino acids long. Germline V gene sequence: CDR1 KGHSH, CDR2 LQKENI. V was clipped by 0 bases and J by 5 bases, with 13 bases between them. In DNA, the CDR3 is TGTGCCAGCTCACCACCGATAATGGGGAGAACTGAAGCTTTCTTT. Amino acids: CASSPPIMGRTEAFF.

The chain combines TRBV7-3 with TRBJ2-7; 8 nucleotides line up with TRBD1. V lost 5 bases to trimming and J lost 9 bases; unmatched junction nucleotides: 9. Germline CDR1 SGHTA, CDR2 FQGTGA. The CDR3 contains 13 residues. The CDR3 region is CASSPTGQGRQYF. CDR3 bases: TGTGCCAGCAGCCCGACCGGACAGGGAAGGCAGTACTTC.

The chain couples TRBV4-1 to TRBJ2-1, with 11 bases that match TRBD2. The CDR3 contains 18 residues. Unmatched junction bases numbered 9, after V lost 0 bases and J lost 5 bases. Germline V CDR1 and CDR2: MGHRA, YSYEKL. The CDR3 DNA follows: TGCGCCAGCAGCCAAGATCCCCATAGCGGGAGGGCCCACAATGAGCAGTTCTTC. Translated: CASSQDPHSGRAHNEQFF.

V gene TRBV5-1 combines with J gene TRBJ2-1; D is ambiguous. This CDR3 is 15 amino acids long. Trimming removed 4 bases from V and 6 bases from J, with 17 bases in between. The germline gives CDR1 SGHRS, CDR2 YFSETQ. This CDR3 is CASSPQSEVGNEQFF. CDR3 DNA: TGCGCCAGCAGCCCCCAGTCAGAGGTGGGCAATGAGCAGTTCTTC.

This clonotype has a handful of counts. The J gene is TRBJ2-7, the V gene TRBV7-2, with a possible D match to TRBD2 (6 bases). Germline lookup yields CDR1 SGHTA and CDR2 FQGNSA. This CDR3 has 13 residues. V lost 8 bases and J lost 4, with 15 bases in between. CDR3 sequence (DNA): TGTGCCAGCTCCCGGAGGGAGGAGTACGAGCAGTACTTC. Translated, it gives CASSRREEYEQYF.

This clonotype turned up a few times. This chain links TRBV24-1 with TRBJ2-3, with 9 bases identical to TRBD2. This CDR3 has 12 amino acids. The germline gives CDR1 KGHDR, CDR2 SFDVKD. V trimming: 6 bases; J trimming: 8 bases; junction bases outside the gene matches: 2. The CDR3 nucleotides read TGTGCCACCAGTTTACTAGCGGGTACGCAGTATTTT. It codes for CATSLLAGTQYF.

This clonotype was observed a few times. The chain carries TRBV4-1 and TRBJ2-1; 8 bases match TRBD2. Germline values: CDR1 MGHRA, CDR2 YSYEKL. The CDR3 is made up of 16 amino acids. J gave up 9 bases and V 1 base, and 11 bases lay outside the gene matches. CDR3 bases: TGCGCCAGCAGCCAAGCCAGGATAGCGGGGCCGGCTGAGCAGTTCTTC. Residues: CASSQARIAGPAEQFF.

The sample holds a few counts of this clonotype. The rearrangement links TRBV12-3 or TRBV12-4 to TRBJ2-7; D gene unclear. Trimming shortened V by 3 bases and J by 5 bases, and 5 bases separated the two germline ends. The CDR3 contains 11 residues. The CDR3 here is CASSFSDEQYF. The CDR3 DNA reads as TGTGCCAGCAGTTTTTCCGACGAGCAGTACTTC.

The table lists this clonotype with a few counts. The chain employs TRBV4-2 and TRBJ1-2; TRBD1 might be the D (5 bases). Germline V gene sequence: CDR1 LGHNA, CDR2 YNFKEQ. The CDR3 sequence is 13 residues long. The V end lost 0 bases, the J end lost 6 bases, and 8 bases lay between the germline ends. The CDR3 DNA follows: TGTGCCAGCAGCCAAGATCCAGGGAATGGCTACACCTTC. The encoded protein is CASSQDPGNGYTF.

V gene TRBV20-1 combines with J gene TRBJ1-5, with 10 bases fitting TRBD1. This CDR3 has 14 residues. Germline values: CDR1 DFQATT, CDR2 SNEGSKA (reference sequence). Losses at the gene ends were 1 base for V and 7 bases for J; bases not matched to a gene: 4. This CDR3 is CSARGWTGGQPQHF. The CDR3 nucleotides read TGCAGTGCTAGAGGTTGGACAGGGGGGCAGCCCCAGCATTTT.

V gene TRBV4-1 combines with J gene TRBJ2-7; possibly TRBD1 for D (6 bases). Trimming took 3 bases from V and 7 from J, leaving 22 bases between them. Germline values: CDR1 MGHRA, CDR2 YSYEKL. This CDR3 is built from 16 residues. In DNA, the CDR3 is TGCGCCAGCAGCCACCCCCAGGGGCAGGGTCTGAGGGAGCAGTACTTC. Translating it yields CASSHPQGQGLREQYF.

CDR3 nucleotide sequence: TGTGCCACCAGCAGAGTCGAGTTCCCGGAGACCCAGTACTTC. Protein: CATSRVEFPETQYF. The chain has TRBV15 and TRBJ2-5; D remains ambiguous. The CDR3 contains 14 residues. Germline lookup yields CDR1 LNHNV and CDR2 YYDKDF (reference sequence). The V end was cut by 1 base, the J end by 5 bases, with 11 bases between.

This chain links TRBV2 with TRBJ1-5; D is perhaps TRBD1 (6 bases). The CDR3 extends over 20 amino acids. V was trimmed by 6 bases and J by 0 bases, leaving 27 bases between them. Germline-derived CDR1 and CDR2 are SNHLY and FYNNEI. As DNA, the CDR3 is TGTGCCAGCAGCCTGGGCCTCTCAGGGGCCTTTCCCTTTAGCAATCAGCCCCAGCATTTT. It translates to CASSLGLSGAFPFSNQPQHF.

This clonotype was counted many times. The J gene is TRBJ2-2, the V gene TRBV9; D uncertain. Germline CDR1 SGDLS, CDR2 YYNGEE. The CDR3 runs to 13 residues. V dropped 1 base and J dropped 3 bases, with 4 bases sitting between them. CDR3 in DNA: TGTGCCAGCAGCGTATCGGACACCGGGGAGCTGTTTTTT. Translating it yields CASSVSDTGELFF.

The chain links TRBV25-1 to TRBJ1-6, with TRBD1 matching over 8 bases. V shed 6 bases, J shed 4 bases, and the junction held 5 bases outside the gene matches. CDR3 length equals 15 residues. In germline, CDR1 is MGHDK, CDR2 SYGVNS. CDR3 in amino acids: CASSGQGVYNSPLHF. CDR3 nucleotide sequence: TGTGCCAGCAGCGGACAGGGTGTATATAATTCACCCCTCCACTTT.